This T cell receptor beta chain derives from a study of control samples from healthy donors and cancer patients. Method: immunoSEQ multiplex PCR; TCRdb's copy keeps in-frame clones and lacks some. Seen here are about 120,000 clones, 80% to 90% observed once, and the top ten hold 40%. Germline CDR1 reads SGHTA; CDR2 reads FQGNSA. The CDR3 length is 16 residues. Trimming cost V 4 bases and J 0 bases, with 13 bases left between them. The clonotype was recovered from a man aged 50-60 years in good health. The specimen sequenced was blood. J is TRBJ1-3 and V is TRBV7-2; no definite D call. This CDR3 is CASSSHRFSSGNTIYF. In DNA form, the CDR3 reads TGTGCCAGCAGCTCCCATCGTTTCAGCTCTGGAAACACCATATATTTT.